This T cell receptor beta chain was identified in a study of blood T cell repertoires in COVID-19. Cohort allocation depended upon clinical history that participants reported. Sequencing was performed with immunoSEQ multiplex PCR; in TCRdb, only in-frame clones are kept and a portion is missing. Among about 320,000 clones listed, approximately 91% were seen once. This clone was seen just once. Other DNA sequences in this sample translate to the same CDR3. Sequencing input: PBMCs or T cells enriched from blood (not recorded which). This sequence was found in a man between 60 and 75 years old who had recovered from COVID-19.

Here the CDR3 DNA reads TGTGCCAGCAGCTCCCGACAGGGGACTGAAGCTTTCTTT. Amino acids: CASSSRQGTEAFF. The chain has TRBV7-3 and TRBJ1-1; 8 positions agree with TRBD1. The CDR3 has 13 residues. Germline-derived CDR1 and CDR2 are SGHTA and FQGTGA. J lost 5 bases, V lost 4 bases, and 3 bases had no gene match.